One T cell receptor (beta chain) is described in this entry. In germline, CDR1 is GTSNPN, CDR2 SVGIG (reference sequence). The CDR3 length is 14 residues. V shed 0 bases and J 5 bases; nucleotides not matched to a gene: 6. Libraries were prepared by immunoSEQ multiplex PCR; TCRdb keeps only in-frame clonotypes and omits some of them. The sample contains nearly 250,000 clones, 86% of which appear only once. This sample was included in a study of blood T cell repertoires in COVID-19. Study-wide context: The analysed material was cDNA or gDNA that came from T cells, B-cell-depleted T cells, or PBMCs.

Participant ages covered roughly 18 to 89 years across about 22 US areas. This sequence originates from a woman aged 45-60 years who had recovered from COVID-19. This chain links TRBV30 with TRBJ2-5; 7 nucleotides align to TRBD2. Specimen: PBMCs or T cells enriched from blood (not recorded which). This CDR3 reads CAWSVDGGRETQYF. The CDR3 nucleotides are TGTGCCTGGAGTGTTGACGGGGGGAGGGAGACCCAGTACTTC. Full variable domain (missing parts from reference TRBV30 and TRBJ2-5): SQTIHQWPATLVQPVGSPLSLECTVEGTSNPNLYWYRQAAGRGLQLLFYSVGIGQISSEVPQNLSASRPQDRQFILSSKKLLLSDSGFYLCAWSVDGGRETQYFGPGTRLLVL.